Below, 15 T cell receptor beta chains from the same sample are listed, as sequenced in a study of human T cells and chemical hapten exposure. Documented time point: patch test 2, 6 weeks after DPC sensitization. The treatment is: therapeutic diphenylcyclopropenone sensitization with weekly scalp DPC. TCRdb itself ran the RACE reads through MiXCR, one entry per CDR3 protein. The data show 80,000 to 100,000 distinct CDR3 sequences, 7% to 10% seen once. The sample in question was whole blood, obtained in connection with sensitization to the hapten diphenylcyclopropenone (DPC). The receptors stem from a woman between 35 and 50 years old with alopecia areata. Some clones in this sample may be carry-over from other donors' samples.

In this sample, this clonotype turned up a few times. The V call is TRBV9, the J call TRBJ1-1, with 7 bases matching TRBD1. The CDR3 loop spans 13 amino acids. Unmatched junction bases numbered 7, after V lost 6 bases and J lost 5 bases. CDR1 and CDR2 (germline): SGDLS, YYNGEE. The CDR3 bases are TGTGCCAGCAAGGGACAGTCGGAGACTGAAGCTTTCTTT. As protein: CASKGQSETEAFF.

This clonotype was detected only a few times. The rearrangement joins TRBV28 to TRBJ1-2; D not certain. Germline V gene lookup returns CDR1 MDHEN and CDR2 SYDVKM. V lost 10 bases and J 4 bases, leaving 13 bases between the germline ends. This CDR3 region has 12 residues. The CDR3 region is CANSRQPYGYTF. The CDR3 DNA reads as TGTGCCAACTCCCGGCAGCCCTATGGCTACACCTTC.

V is TRBV7-9 and J is TRBJ1-2; TRBD1 matches 8 bases. CDR3 length equals 17 residues. Germline CDR1 reads SEHNR; CDR2 reads FQNEAQ (reference sequence). Trimming removed 5 bases from V and 7 bases from J; junction bases left unmatched: 18. CDR3 loop: CASSTSDPGTGGFGYTF. The CDR3 DNA reads TGTGCCAGCAGCACCTCCGATCCCGGGACAGGAGGTTTTGGCTACACCTTC.

This clonotype was counted ten times or more. The CDR3 loop is CSARLVSGGNTGELFF. The CDR3 region has the DNA TGCAGCGCCAGGCTGGTCAGCGGAGGGAACACCGGGGAGCTGTTTTTT. This chain links TRBV29-1 with TRBJ2-2; D may be TRBD2 (5 bases). The germline V and J ends were trimmed by 7 bases and 1 base, with 19 bases remaining between them. Germline values: CDR1 SQVTM, CDR2 ANQGSEA. The CDR3 loop spans 16 amino acids.

This chain joins TRBV28 and TRBJ2-7; D tentatively reads TRBD1 or TRBD2 (5 bases each). CDR3 size: 15 residues. The germline V gene encodes CDR1 MDHEN and CDR2 SYDVKM. Deletions cut 7 bases from V and 0 bases from J, with 16 bases between. CDR3 in DNA: TGTGCCAGCACCCCCCCCGGGGCAAACTCCTACGAGCAGTACTTC. As protein: CASTPPGANSYEQYF.

The rearrangement uses TRBV20-1 and TRBJ1-4; D is ambiguous. V gave up 5 bases and J gave up 7 bases, with 11 bases separating them. This CDR3 is 12 amino acids long. Germline CDR1 DFQATT, CDR2 SNEGSKA (reference sequence). The CDR3 coding sequence is TGCAGTGCTGGGCAAGGTGGTGAAAAACTGTTTTTT. Protein: CSAGQGGEKLFF.

This clonotype was seen repeatedly, ten times or more. This sequence joins TRBV5-5 and TRBJ2-7; 8 bases align to TRBD2. Germline assignment: CDR1 SGHKS and CDR2 YYEKEE (reference sequence). Trimming took 4 bases from V and 5 from J; bases not matched to a gene: 8. This CDR3 has 14 residues. CDR3 sequence: CASSPISGNHEQYF. CDR3 coding DNA: TGTGCCAGCAGCCCTATTAGCGGGAATCACGAGCAGTACTTC. Together with reference TRBV5-5 and TRBJ2-7, the CDR3 gives the full variable domain: DAGVTQSPTHLIKTRGQQVTLRCSPISGHKSVSWYQQVLGQGPQFIFQYYEKEERGRGNFPDRFSARQFPNYSSELNVNALLLGDSALYLCASSPISGNHEQYFGPGTRLTVT.

This clonotype was seen repeatedly, ten times or more. The chain recombines TRBV3-1 with TRBJ2-3; 13 nucleotides match TRBD2. The V and J ends lost 4 bases and 3 bases, in that order; junction bases with no gene match: 4. CDR3 length: 16 residues. Germline V gene lookup returns CDR1 LGHDT and CDR2 YNNKEL (reference sequence). In DNA, the CDR3 is TGTGCCAGCAGCCTACGGACTAGCGGGAGAACAGATACGCAGTATTTT. It is translated as CASSLRTSGRTDTQYF.

This clonotype has more than one count but fewer than ten. V is TRBV27 and J is TRBJ2-7; possible D gene TRBD1, 6 bases. The length of the CDR3 is 14 residues. With 5 bases removed from V and 3 bases from J, the gap between germline ends came to 14 bases. Germline V gives CDR1 MNHEY, CDR2 SMNVEV (reference sequence). This CDR3 reads CASSPRGPLYEQYF. CDR3 DNA sequence: TGTGCCAGCAGTCCCAGGGGCCCCCTCTACGAGCAGTACTTC.

This clonotype has at least ten counts. This chain links TRBV3-1 with TRBJ2-7, with a tentative D call TRBD2 (6 bases). The CDR3 covers 14 residues. The V end lost 1 base, the J end lost 3 bases, and 10 bases lay between the germline ends. The germline V gene has CDR1 LGHDT and CDR2 YNNKEL (reference sequence). The CDR3 loop is CASSQAEGFYEQYF. The CDR3 DNA reads TGTGCCAGCAGCCAAGCGGAGGGGTTCTACGAGCAGTACTTC.

A few counts support this clonotype. J is TRBJ1-6 and V is TRBV29-1; D not resolved. Trimming removed 7 bases from V and 4 bases from J, with 14 bases in between. Germline V CDR1 and CDR2: SQVTM, ANQGSEA. The CDR3 consists of 14 residues. The CDR3 sequence: CSAAQIPYNSPLHF. The CDR3, as DNA: TGCAGCGCCGCACAGATACCTTATAATTCACCCCTCCACTTT.

The chain couples TRBV7-3 to TRBJ2-2; D is uncertain. The V gene lost 3 bases and the J gene lost 6 bases, with 11 bases spanning the gap. The CDR3 length is 14 residues. Germline V gene lookup returns CDR1 SGHTA and CDR2 FQGTGA. This CDR3 is CASSLGPAAGELFF. CDR3 nucleotides: TGTGCCAGCAGCTTGGGCCCAGCCGCCGGGGAGCTGTTTTTT.

The gene calls are TRBV12-3 or TRBV12-4 and TRBJ2-7; 7 nucleotides align to TRBD2. This CDR3 is 15 amino acids long. After removal of 6 bases from V and 4 bases from J, the junction contained 12 bases not matched to a gene. In nucleotides, the CDR3 is TGTGCCAGCAGCCCCCCTTGGGGACTACGGTACGAGCAGTACTTC. Amino acids: CASSPPWGLRYEQYF.

This clonotype was seen only a few times. This chain uses TRBV18 with TRBJ1-5, with D possibly TRBD1 on 6 matching bases. CDR3 length equals 16 residues. CDR1 KGHSH and CDR2 LQKENI come from the germline V gene. V was pared by 3 bases and J by 4 bases, with 16 bases between. The chain's CDR3 is CASSPPSGGRNQPQHF. CDR3 sequence (DNA): TGTGCCAGCTCACCTCCCTCCGGGGGCAGGAATCAGCCCCAGCATTTT.

The V gene is TRBV4-2, the J gene TRBJ1-2; D is undetermined. The CDR3 is made up of 15 amino acids. Trimming took off 0 bases at V and 2 bases at J, with 10 bases between the two ends. Germline V gene sequence: CDR1 LGHNA, CDR2 YNFKEQ. The CDR3 region has the DNA TGTGCCAGCAGCCAAGATATCGGCAGGAACTATGGCTACACCTTC. This sequence encodes CASSQDIGRNYGYTF.